One T cell receptor beta chain is described in this entry. Its antigen is not yet known. No much larger clone is present one base from it, and per-base qualities are unavailable. Measured from the cysteine to the phenylalanine, the CDR3 is 13 residues long. Here the CDR3 DNA is all that survives: 39 bases in frame from base 1. The germline V gene sets CDR1 to SGDLS and CDR2 to YYNGEE. V and J lose 3 bases and 7 bases, and a span of 11 bases separates them. This entry is derived from a study of cytomegalovirus exposure and HLA in healthy donors (dated by TCRdb to 2016 to 2017). At the level of the whole study: An earlier analysis of several hundred of the donors reported approximately 290 Gb of sequence data and roughly 100 million unique TCR beta sequences from about 180 million T cells. The study aimed to test whether signatures of past pathogen exposure could be identified by cataloging public T cell receptors. To predict cytomegalovirus infection status, the study combined high-throughput TCR immunosequencing, statistical association of individual TCRs with disease status, and machine learning. Donor age, sex, ethnicity and CMV serostatus were collected together with the repertoire data. A separate validation cohort of roughly 130 different subjects was used in addition to the approximately 640-subject first cohort. HLA typing included class I and class II loci at four-digit resolution. Using immunosequencing, the study profiled T cell repertoires from about 610 subjects and related those repertoires to cytomegalovirus serostatus. All discovery cohort repertoires had been generated on a single sequencing platform. Rather than drawing on any new phenotypic data, the later analysis identified candidate immune exposures from TCR beta sequences and the way those sequences occurred across donors. Among the approximately 420 genotyped donors, approximately 81% belonged to the genetic ancestry cluster associated with self-reported Caucasian donors. The number of donors typed differed by locus, with roughly 620-630 for A, B, C, DRB1 and DQB1, 522 for DQA1, 600 to 610 for DPA1, and around 450 for DPB1. Among some 410 genotyped donors of the cohort, an average of approximately 220,000 unique TCR beta nucleotide sequences was sequenced per donor, of which about 18% were non-productive. In a later analysis, previously published TCR beta repertoires from fewer than 750 donors were re-analyzed and high-resolution HLA genotyping was added so that TCR occurrence patterns could be studied. A later genetic analysis used genome-wide SNP genotypes for about three fifths of the roughly 700 donors, treating that subset as a discovery cohort. An earlier analysis of more than 450 of the donors used high-throughput TCR beta sequencing to judge whether each TCR beta V gene segment behaved as functional or pseudogenic. Because of strong linkage in the cohort, five DR-DQ haplotypes were treated as single units for association and clustering. An early release that covered approximately 600 HLA-typed donors contained approximately 300 gigabases of sequencing data and about 84 million unique TCR sequences.

Paper-wide results and their limitations: While some public TCRs were present in many individuals, most TCR sequences turned up only very rarely across donors. In a later analysis, several top co-occurrence clusters were reported to appear linked to parvovirus B19, influenza, CMV and Epstein-Barr virus. Sequencing depth was assumed to be roughly uniform across donors in the presence/absence analyses, though that assumption may not hold. A further reported finding was that TCR beta sequences accurately predicted the HLA-A and HLA-B alleles for most subjects in the first cohort. A total of 150 to 200 TCR beta chains were listed by the study as associated with cytomegalovirus. This cohort had only TCR beta chains sequenced, and the lack of alpha or paired-chain data limited which features could be detected. Assigning TCR associations to individual alleles was difficult when HLA alleles, especially DR and DQ, strongly co-occurred. According to a later analysis, TCR association rates differed among HLA loci, with DRB1 alleles showing the most associated TCRs and HLA-C alleles showing the fewest. Compared with equally common non-associated chains, HLA-associated TCR beta chains in a later analysis were more clonally expanded and had lower generation probabilities. For the cohort, immune exposure information was limited to CMV serostatus. Because HLA typing was unavailable for some donors at each locus, only the typed subset was used in association tests. V-gene and J-gene trimming of TCR beta chains was associated with a missense DCLRE1C variant in a later genetic analysis, and the association was replicated in an independent cohort. A few of the identified cytomegalovirus-associated TCR beta chains were confirmed in vitro to be specific for cytomegalovirus antigens. Compared with the approximately 670-donor mean, donors in an Asian-associated ancestry cluster had fewer N-insertions in productive TCRs, according to a later genetic analysis. An earlier analysis of 587 of the donors showed that most TCR beta V segments appeared in productive rearrangements either about 87% or about 30% of the time, which broadly matched IMGT annotations. The 87-base-pair reads could not distinguish some IMGT-functional V segments, including TRBV6-2 and TRBV6-3, so those segments were excluded. The authors suggested that the approach could potentially be extended to other disease states and immunological phenotypes. According to a later analysis, most CMV-associated TCR beta chains appeared to be HLA-restricted, and the HLA associations seemed to be driven largely by CMV exposure. Linkage disequilibrium might explain the correlated functional status among segregating V segments, but an unknown experimental factor could not be ruled out. A group of highly shared sequence variants was considered likely to be a technical artifact of the sequencing pipeline. Because counts were too low, seventeen rarely observed V segments, including chromosome 9 orphons, were left out of the earlier analysis of several hundred of the donors. A later analysis associated 16,951 TCR beta sequences with specific HLA alleles at a false discovery rate of 0.05. The classifier was reported to diagnose cytomegalovirus status with high specificity and sensitivity in both the original cohort and the validation cohort.

Libraries were made using the immunoSEQ multiplex PCR assay. For the multiplex PCR, a mixture combining 60 forward primers for TCR Vbeta segments and 13 reverse primers for TCR Jbeta segments was used. The CDR3 region of rearranged TCR beta genes was amplified from genomic DNA by a multiplex PCR assay. The amplified TCR beta libraries were sequenced on the Illumina HiSeq System as 87-base-pair reads. In the authors' own workflow: Across the 670 or so repertoires, a later analysis counted 80 million or so unique TCR beta chains, about 10 million of which were shared by at least two donors. To remove PCR and sequencing errors, raw reads were error-corrected and collapsed into unique sequences using a nearest-neighbor algorithm that merged closely related sequences. To assign V, D and J gene segments, CDR3 sequences were aligned to IMGT reference sequences. For a sequence to be retained, at least a six-nucleotide match to both a V gene segment and a J gene segment was required. Rearrangements were called productive when the CDR3 lacked stop codons and stayed in frame with V and J; all others were non-productive. CDR3 was defined according to IMGT convention as the region running from the second conserved V-encoded cysteine to the conserved J-encoded phenylalanine. The earlier analysis of fewer than 700 of the donors excluded sequences that lacked an unambiguous match to a single V gene segment. In an earlier analysis of several hundred of the donors, V segments were called functional above 56.7% productive rearrangements and were called segregating when the between-donor standard deviation exceeded 5%. A statistical classification framework was built for diagnosing cytomegalovirus status from the catalog of TCR beta chain sequences. In a later analysis, V and J genes were assigned by comparing TCR nucleotide sequences against IMGT/GENE-DB human TR gene sequences. The TCRdist pipeline was used in a later analysis to assign CDR3 sequences and most-parsimonious VDJ recombination scenarios. In a later analysis, every TCR beta chain was defined by the combination of its CDR3 amino acid sequence and its V-gene family, and reads without a unique V-gene family were dropped. As a way to deal with suspected cross-contamination and a sequencing artifact, a later analysis dropped nearly 600 nucleotide sequences that were highly shared and had low generation probability. For each public chain, a later analysis derived a clonal expansion index from normalized ranks of inferred template counts within each repertoire. In a later analysis, generation probabilities were computed with a VDJ recombination model fitted to out-of-frame rearrangements, and the resulting probabilities were checked against IGoR. Hypergeometric tests were used in a later analysis to score TCR-TCR, TCR-HLA and TCR-CMV co-occurrence, with a repertoire-size bias correction applied to the TCR pairs. To estimate false discovery rates, a later analysis permuted the HLA or CMV assignments 20 times. In a later analysis, co-occurring TCRs were grouped with DBSCAN, and TCRdist sequence similarity was added when clustering was performed within HLA-allele-positive subsets. Repertoires with fewer than 30,000 or more than 120,000 public chains were left out of co-occurrence clustering, as were four to six repertoires with anomalous nucleotide sharing. TCRdb took over this immuneACCESS table, retaining in-frame rearrangements with V and J assigned. Such tables are incomplete; in checked studies, under half of the missing clones stem from an unresolved V gene, and the remainder is unexplained. That table gives V, J and clone size, and the DNA gave D and trimming. Counted in this sample were 250,000 or so clones; approximately 80% of them appeared once. The top ten constitute approximately 8.4% of the sample.

The cohort comprised under 700 healthy bone marrow donors. All cohort members were sampled while nominally healthy, although unrecorded immune exposures were likely present. The donor was CMV seropositive and belonged to the group of more than 250 seropositive cohort members. A peripheral blood sample was collected from each donor, and TCR beta sequencing was performed on peripheral blood mononuclear cells. The Qiagen DNeasy Blood Extraction Kit was used to extract genomic DNA from the blood cell samples. This clonotype was sampled from a woman aged 55 to 70 in good health and CMV-seropositive. Material: PBMCs. The sequence joins TRBV9 to TRBJ2-1; D gene: possibly TRBD2, on 5 matching bases. The CDR3 region reads CASSAGEGNEQFF. DNA sequence: TGTGCCAGCAGCGCCGGGGAAGGGAATGAGCAGTTCTTC.